This TCR beta chain was captured in a study of T-cell reconstitution after alpha-beta-depleted transplantation in children. The TCRbeta library was prepared with unique molecular identifiers. MiXCR was run by TCRdb on the PCR reads, yielding one entry per CDR3 protein. The data hold approximately 420,000 distinct CDR3 sequences, with about 11% observed a single time. The V gene lost 0 bases and the J gene lost 6 bases, with 12 bases spanning the gap. CDR1 and CDR2 from the germline V gene are ENHRY and SYGVKD. CDR3 length: 14 amino acids. This clonotype was observed a few times. The V and J genes are TRBV10-3 and TRBJ2-7, with a possible D match to TRBD2 (6 bases). This specimen consisted of PBMCs from the stem cell graft donor, obtained from the stem cell graft. The receptor's source is a human donor who donated a stem cell graft to a child with acute myeloid leukemia. CDR3 DNA sequence: TGTGCCATCAGTGAGTCTGGTCCGGGAGCCGAGCAGTACGTC. Translated: CAISESGPGAEQYV.